Described below is a single T cell receptor beta chain sequence and its context. Its antigen is as yet unknown. CDR1 is MRHNA, CDR2 SNTAGT, per germline. This CDR3 spans 12 amino acids. V shed 8 bases, J shed 5 bases, and the junction held 1 base outside the gene matches. This record comes from a study of graft-versus-host responses after intestinal transplantation. Study conclusions and caveats: In patients with graft-donor T cell macrochimerism, allograft graft-versus-host to host-versus-graft clonal ratios were high.

Libraries were prepared by immunoSEQ multiplex PCR; TCRdb keeps only in-frame clonotypes and omits some of them. The sample has tens of thousands of clones; roughly 90% are singletons. This chain uses TRBV6-4 with TRBJ1-4; 8 bases match TRBD1. The material sequenced was unstimulated CD8+ T cells sorted from spleen or lymph node cells, taken before intestinal transplant. This receptor was taken from a human donor who received an intestinal transplant. The CDR3 DNA sequence: TGTGCCAGCTGGACAGGGAATGAAAAACTGTTTTTT. Translated, it gives CASWTGNEKLFF.